A single sample gave rise to the 27 T cell receptor beta chains below, sequenced in a study of blood T cell repertoires in COVID-19. The protocol was immunoSEQ multiplex PCR, while the TCRdb copy is restricted to in-frame clones and leaves out a portion. The sample consists of 300,000 to 400,000 clones, approximately 89% of them appearing once. The specimen was peripheral blood. The source of these receptors is a woman in her fifties or sixties with COVID-19, enrolled during active disease.

V gene TRBV12-3 or TRBV12-4 combines with J gene TRBJ2-1; perhaps TRBD2 as D (5 bases). There are 13 residues in the CDR3. V dropped 6 bases and J dropped 6 bases, with 12 bases sitting between them. CDR3 bases: TGTGCCAGCAGCTTTAGCGATGGCAATGAGCAGTTCTTC. Encoded protein: CASSFSDGNEQFF.

This clone was observed a few times. The chain recombines TRBV28 with TRBJ2-2, with TRBD1 as a possible D gene (6 bases). This CDR3 is 17 amino acids long. Germline CDR1 reads MDHEN; CDR2 reads SYDVKM. Trimming shortened V by 2 bases and J by 4 bases, and 17 bases separated the two germline ends. The CDR3 DNA sequence: TGTGCCAGCAGTTTAGGCGGAACTGGACAGAGCACCGGGGAGCTGTTTTTT. This sequence encodes CASSLGGTGQSTGELFF. The full variable domain, in which reference TRBV28 and TRBJ2-2 provide the parts outside the CDR3, is DVKVTQSSRYLVKRTGEKVFLECVQDMDHENMFWYRQDPGLGLRLIYFSYDVKMKEKGDIPEGYSVSREKKERFSLILESASTNQTSMYLCASSLGGTGQSTGELFFGEGSRLTVL.

The rearrangement links TRBV5-1 to TRBJ2-2, with TRBD2 matching over 7 bases. The J segment lost 3 bases and the V segment lost 4 bases, leaving 12 bases of the junction unmatched. CDR3 length: 17 residues. Germline CDR1 reads SGHRS; CDR2 reads YFSETQ. The CDR3 DNA reads as TGCGCCAGCAGCCCCGGGGAGCGGGGAGTCTACACCGGGGAGCTGTTTTTT. Protein sequence: CASSPGERGVYTGELFF.

V is TRBV7-3 and J is TRBJ1-1; TRBD1 is a possible D gene (6 bases). CDR3 length: 13 amino acids. The germline V and J ends were trimmed by 5 bases and 1 base, with 8 bases remaining between them. The V gene's germline CDR1 is SGHTA and CDR2 FQGTGA. The CDR3 region has the DNA TGTGCCAGCAGCCCGACAGGGAACACTGAAGCTTTCTTT. Translation gives CASSPTGNTEAFF.

Concerning this clone: In the same sample, other DNA sequences code for this CDR3. This chain connects TRBV28 to TRBJ1-3, with D possibly matching TRBD1 (6 bases). Trimming shortened V by 3 bases and J by 4 bases, and 13 bases separated the two germline ends. The CDR3 runs to 15 residues. Germline lookup yields CDR1 MDHEN and CDR2 SYDVKM. CDR3 amino acids: CASSLGGARGNTIYF. DNA for the CDR3: TGTGCCAGCAGTTTGGGGGGGGCTCGAGGAAACACCATATATTTT. Complete variable domain (other parts from reference TRBV28 and TRBJ1-3): DVKVTQSSRYLVKRTGEKVFLECVQDMDHENMFWYRQDPGLGLRLIYFSYDVKMKEKGDIPEGYSVSREKKERFSLILESASTNQTSMYLCASSLGGARGNTIYFGEGSWLTVV.

The chain carries TRBV9 and TRBJ1-2, with D possibly matching TRBD1 (5 bases). Deletions cut 3 bases from V and 5 bases from J, with 17 bases between. The germline CDR1 and CDR2 sequences are SGDLS and YYNGEE. This CDR3 is built from 15 residues. This chain's CDR3 is CASSATFQGLYGYTF. Here the CDR3 DNA reads TGTGCCAGCAGCGCTACTTTTCAGGGTCTGTATGGCTACACCTTC. The full variable domain, with the rest looked up from reference TRBV9 and TRBJ1-2, is DSGVTQTPKHLITATGQRVTLRCSPRSGDLSVYWYQQSLDQGLQFLIQYYNGEERAKGNILERFSAQQFPDLHSELNLSSLELGDSALYFCASSATFQGLYGYTFGSGTRLTVV.

The CDR3 DNA follows: TGTGCCACCAGCAGAGGGGACAGGGCTAATTCACCCCTCCACTTT. This encodes CATSRGDRANSPLHF. The V and J genes are TRBV15 and TRBJ1-6; 9 bases agree with TRBD1. The CDR3 extends over 15 amino acids. V shed 1 base and J 6 bases; nucleotides not matched to a gene: 1. The germline V gene has CDR1 LNHNV and CDR2 YYDKDF (reference sequence). The full variable domain, completed using reference TRBV15 and TRBJ1-6, is DAMVIQNPRYQVTQFGKPVTLSCSQTLNHNVMYWYQQKSSQAPKLLFHYYDKDFNNEADTPDNFQSRRPNTSFCFLDIRSPGLGDTAMYLCATSRGDRANSPLHFGNGTRLTVT.

The CDR3 nucleotides are TGTGCCAGCAGCTCCATAGACAGCAGAAGAAACACCATATATTTT. Protein sequence: CASSSIDSRRNTIYF. J is TRBJ1-3 and V is TRBV11-2; D perhaps matches TRBD1 (5 bases). Trimming took 4 bases from V and 5 from J, leaving 15 bases between them. This CDR3 region has 15 residues. Germline assignment: CDR1 SGHAT and CDR2 FQNNGV.

This chain uses TRBV13 with TRBJ2-3, with 11 bases matching TRBD2. CDR1 and CDR2 (germline): PRHDT, FYEKMQ (reference sequence). The CDR3 is made up of 19 amino acids. Trimming at V came to 4 bases and at J to 2 bases, leaving 14 bases not matched to a gene. CDR3 sequence reads: CASSSIGAGTSGYTDTQYF. The CDR3 bases are TGTGCCAGCAGCTCCATCGGGGCCGGGACTAGCGGTTACACAGATACGCAGTATTTT.

V and J are TRBV7-2 and TRBJ2-1, with 9 bases aligning to TRBD2. V lost 5 bases to trimming and J lost 5 bases; unmatched junction nucleotides: 7. CDR1 and CDR2 (germline): SGHTA, FQGNSA. This CDR3 has 15 amino acids. The CDR3 DNA follows: TGTGCCAGCAGCCGGGCGTCTAGCGGGGACAATGAGCAGTTCTTC. This translates into CASSRASSGDNEQFF.

V is TRBV6-5 and J is TRBJ1-2; a possible D gene is TRBD1 (6 bases). V was pared by 2 bases and J by 0 bases, with 7 bases between. Per germline, CDR1 MNHEY and CDR2 SVGAGI. The CDR3 extends over 14 amino acids. The CDR3 here is CASSYRQANYGYTF. In DNA, the CDR3 is TGTGCCAGCAGTTACCGACAGGCTAACTATGGCTACACCTTC.

The V call is TRBV11-2, the J call TRBJ2-6; D remains ambiguous. CDR3 length equals 15 residues. Trimming removed 1 base from V and 0 bases from J, with 4 bases in between. CDR1 is SGHAT and CDR2 is FQNNGV in the germline V gene. CDR3 region: CASSLVSSGANVLTF. In DNA form, the CDR3 reads TGTGCCAGCAGCTTAGTCAGCTCTGGGGCCAACGTCCTGACTTTC. Full variable domain (remainder filled in from reference TRBV11-2 and TRBJ2-6): EAGVAQSPRYKIIEKRQSVAFWCNPISGHATLYWYQQILGQGPKLLIQFQNNGVVDDSQLPKDRFSAERLKGVDSTLKIQPAKLEDSAVYLCASSLVSSGANVLTFGAGSRLTVL.

The rearrangement links TRBV5-5 to TRBJ2-5; 8 bases are shared with TRBD2. The CDR3 runs to 16 residues. V gave up 4 bases and J gave up 5 bases; unmatched junction bases: 13. Germline CDR1 is SGHKS and CDR2 is YYEKEE (reference sequence). The CDR3 loop is CASSAGVGAGAETQYF. Here the CDR3 DNA reads TGTGCCAGCAGCGCAGGGGTAGGAGCGGGGGCGGAGACCCAGTACTTC.

This clone was recorded only once. The chain employs TRBV9 and TRBJ2-1; 12 nucleotides align to TRBD1. J was trimmed by 9 bases and V by 7 bases; bases with no gene match: 8. The CDR3 runs 14 residues. Germline CDR1 and CDR2: SGDLS and YYNGEE. CDR3 sequence (DNA): TGTGCCAGCTCCGGGACAGGGGGCAACGGTGAGCAGTTCTTC. Its protein product is CASSGTGGNGEQFF.

Concerning this clone: The same CDR3 also results from other DNA sequences found in this sample. V gene TRBV7-3 combines with J gene TRBJ2-1; 10 bases fit TRBD2. With V trimmed by 1 base and J by 3 bases, 0 bases remained unmatched. This CDR3 has 15 amino acids. Germline CDR1 is SGHTA and CDR2 is FQGTGA. This CDR3 reads CASSLRTSGYNEQFF. The DNA of the CDR3 is TGTGCCAGCAGCTTAAGGACTAGCGGCTACAATGAGCAGTTCTTC.

CDR3 protein: CASSPDSGGAYNEQFF. CDR3 coding DNA: TGTGCCAGCAGCCCCGATAGCGGGGGGGCCTACAATGAGCAGTTCTTC. The chain links TRBV5-6 to TRBJ2-1, with 11 bases aligning to TRBD2. Trimming took 4 bases from V and 2 from J; bases not matched to a gene: 5. The CDR3 sequence is 16 residues long. Germline V CDR1 and CDR2: SGHDT, YYEEEE.

The rearrangement links TRBV5-1 to TRBJ1-1; D unclear. Germline V gene sequence: CDR1 SGHRS, CDR2 YFSETQ. V dropped 0 bases and J dropped 1 base, with 7 bases sitting between them. The CDR3 is 14 amino acids. The DNA of the CDR3 is TGCGCCAGCAGCTTGGGAGCCCCGAACACTGAAGCTTTCTTT. It specifies CASSLGAPNTEAFF. The full variable domain, rest sourced from reference TRBV5-1 and TRBJ1-1, is KAGVTQTPRYLIKTRGQQVTLSCSPISGHRSVSWYQQTPGQGLQFLFEYFSETQRNKGNFPGRFSGRQFSNSRSEMNVSTLELGDSALYLCASSLGAPNTEAFFGQGTRLTVV.

This rearrangement joins TRBV4-2 to TRBJ1-1, with D uncertain. V gave up 3 bases and J gave up 3 bases, with 11 bases separating them. This CDR3 contains 14 residues. Germline loops: CDR1 LGHNA, CDR2 YNFKEQ. CDR3 sequence (DNA): TGTGCCAGCAGCCATACGAGTATGGACACTGAAGCTTTCTTT. It codes for CASSHTSMDTEAFF.

This chain connects TRBV6-5 to TRBJ1-2; the match to TRBD1 covers 7 bases. CDR3 length equals 16 residues. Trimming at V came to 2 bases and at J to 4 bases, leaving 10 bases not matched to a gene. Germline values: CDR1 MNHEY, CDR2 SVGAGI. The CDR3 region is CASSYDGTDQIYGYTF. The CDR3 nucleotides read TGTGCCAGCAGTTACGACGGGACAGACCAAATCTATGGCTACACCTTC.

V is TRBV7-8 and J is TRBJ1-2; D remains ambiguous. The CDR3 covers 15 residues. Trimming left V 2 bases short and J 7 bases short, with 17 bases between. Looked up from germline, CDR1 is SGHVS and CDR2 is FQNEAQ. The CDR3 DNA reads as TGTGCCAGCAGCTTATCCCCCACAGAGCGGAGTGGCTACACCTTC. Encoded protein: CASSLSPTERSGYTF.

V usage is TRBV7-3 and J usage is TRBJ2-3; 8 bases are shared with TRBD2. Germline CDR1 is SGHTA and CDR2 is FQGTGA. Trimming at V came to 4 bases and at J to 3 bases, leaving 12 bases not matched to a gene. The CDR3 has 17 residues. CDR3 bases: TGTGCCAGCAGCTCTGGACTAGCAAGGTCGGGAACAGATACGCAGTATTTT. It is translated as CASSSGLARSGTDTQYF. The entire variable domain, with the rest obtained from reference TRBV7-3 and TRBJ2-3, is as follows: GAGVSQTPSNKVTEKGKYVELRCDPISGHTALYWYRQSLGQGPEFLIYFQGTGAADDSGLPNDRFFAVRPEGSVSTLKIQRTERGDSAVYLCASSSGLARSGTDTQYFGPGTRLTVL.

In nucleotides, the CDR3 is TGCAGTGCTAGTCCGCAGATCTACAATGAGCAGTTCTTC. Translated: CSASPQIYNEQFF. This chain uses TRBV20-1 with TRBJ2-1; D not resolved. Germline-derived CDR1 and CDR2 are DFQATT and SNEGSKA (reference sequence). The V and J ends lost 3 bases and 3 bases respectively, with 9 bases between them. This CDR3 region has 13 residues.

This chain joins TRBV7-6 and TRBJ1-2; D is unclear. The germline CDR1 and CDR2 sequences are SGHVS and FNYEAQ. The CDR3 is 15 amino acids. The V end lost 5 bases, the J end lost 4 bases, and 17 bases lay between the germline ends. The CDR3 protein is CASSEGVGIGYGYTF. CDR3 DNA sequence: TGTGCCAGCAGCGAGGGTGTGGGCATAGGCTATGGCTACACCTTC.

The V gene is TRBV28, the J gene TRBJ2-5; TRBD1 matches at 10 bases. Losses at the gene ends were 1 base for V and 6 bases for J; bases not matched to a gene: 11. The CDR3 sequence is 17 residues long. Germline CDR1 and CDR2: MDHEN and SYDVKM. CDR3 amino acids: CASSLYGDRQGAKTQYF. In DNA, the CDR3 is TGTGCCAGCAGTTTATACGGGGACCGACAGGGGGCGAAGACCCAGTACTTC.

The rearrangement joins TRBV13 to TRBJ2-3; 15 bases fit TRBD2. With V trimmed by 5 bases and J by 7 bases, 7 bases remained unmatched. Germline CDR1 reads PRHDT; CDR2 reads FYEKMQ (reference sequence). The CDR3 consists of 16 residues. CDR3 sequence (DNA): TGTGCCAGCAGCGTATGGACTAGCGGGGGGGGAAATACGCAGTATTTT. Translating it yields CASSVWTSGGGNTQYF.

The genes are TRBV6-5 and TRBJ1-5; D is undetermined. The CDR3 is 13 residues long. Trimming shortened V by 9 bases and J by 5 bases, and 14 bases separated the two germline ends. From germline, CDR1 is MNHEY and CDR2 SVGAGI. In nucleotides, the CDR3 is TGTGCCAGTAAACCCTCGAGGGATCAGCCCCAGCATTTT. It translates to CASKPSRDQPQHF.

The chain combines TRBV5-4 with TRBJ2-3; TRBD2 aligns across 8 bases. Germline V CDR1 and CDR2: SGHNT, YYREEE (reference sequence). Trimming at V came to 2 bases and at J to 5 bases, leaving 7 bases not matched to a gene. This CDR3 has 15 amino acids. CDR3 DNA: TGTGCCAGCAGCTTCCCAGCGGGGGAGGGAGATACGCAGTATTTT. This encodes CASSFPAGEGDTQYF.